This TCR beta chain was profiled in a study of T-cell reconstitution after alpha-beta-depleted transplantation in children. Unique molecular identifiers were used in preparing the TCRbeta library. MiXCR was run by TCRdb on the PCR reads, yielding one entry per CDR3 protein. The data contain about a million distinct CDR3 sequences, about 29% of them singletons. Germline CDR1 is LNHNV and CDR2 is YYDKDF (reference sequence). V was shortened by 4 bases and J by 3 bases, with 16 bases between the two germline ends. The CDR3 totals 15 residues. General study findings and limits: Once a year had passed after transplant, T-cell counts and diversity came mostly from newly produced T cells.

Note on this clonotype: Its antigen remains unidentified.

Sample: PBMCs, mostly from graft donor cells, taken 360 days after TCRalphabeta/CD19-depleted stem cell transplant. The chain couples TRBV15 to TRBJ2-7; D possibly corresponds to TRBD2 (5 bases). The TCR originated in a boy under two years old who had a stem cell transplant for SCID, so the T cells may come from the graft donor. The CDR3 nucleotides read TGTGCCACCAGCAATAGGACTGGTCCTGTCTACGAGCAGTACTTC. Translation: CATSNRTGPVYEQYF.